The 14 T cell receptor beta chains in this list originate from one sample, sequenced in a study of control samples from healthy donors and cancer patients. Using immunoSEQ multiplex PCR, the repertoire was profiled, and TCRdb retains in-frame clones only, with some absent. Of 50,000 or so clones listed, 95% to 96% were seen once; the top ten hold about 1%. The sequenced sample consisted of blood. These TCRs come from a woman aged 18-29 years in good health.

CDR3 residues: CASNRQGNTGELFF. For the CDR3, the DNA is TGTGCCAGTAACAGACAGGGGAACACCGGGGAGCTGTTTTTT. V and J are TRBV19 and TRBJ2-2; 7 bases are a match to TRBD1. J lost 1 base, V lost 7 bases, and 3 bases had no gene match. The germline V gene has CDR1 LNHDA and CDR2 SQIVND (reference sequence). The CDR3 is 14 residues long.

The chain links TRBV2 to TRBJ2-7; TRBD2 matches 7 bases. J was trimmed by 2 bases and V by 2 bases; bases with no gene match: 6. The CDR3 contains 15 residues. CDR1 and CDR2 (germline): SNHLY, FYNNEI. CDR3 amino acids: CASSEYSGPAYEQYF. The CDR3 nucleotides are TGTGCCAGCAGTGAATATAGCGGGCCAGCCTACGAGCAGTACTTC.

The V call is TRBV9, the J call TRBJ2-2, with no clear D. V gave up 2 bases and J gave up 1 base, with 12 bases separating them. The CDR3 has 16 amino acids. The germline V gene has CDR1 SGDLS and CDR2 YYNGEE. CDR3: CASSVSSGLNTGELFF. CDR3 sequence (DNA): TGTGCCAGCAGCGTGAGCAGTGGATTGAACACCGGGGAGCTGTTTTTT.

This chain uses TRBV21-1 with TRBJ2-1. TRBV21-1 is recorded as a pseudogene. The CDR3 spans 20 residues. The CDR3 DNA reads TGTGCCAGCAGCAATGGGGTATTGGGGACCTGGATGGTTCTCTACAATGAGCAGTTCTTC. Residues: CASSNGVLGTWMVLYNEQFF.

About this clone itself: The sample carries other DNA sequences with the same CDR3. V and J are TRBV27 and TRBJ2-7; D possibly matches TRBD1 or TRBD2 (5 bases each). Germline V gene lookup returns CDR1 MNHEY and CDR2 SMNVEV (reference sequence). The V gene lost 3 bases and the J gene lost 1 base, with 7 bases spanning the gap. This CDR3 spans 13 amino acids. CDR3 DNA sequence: TGTGCCAGCAGTTTTGGGACGTCCTACGAGCAGTACTTC. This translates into CASSFGTSYEQYF.

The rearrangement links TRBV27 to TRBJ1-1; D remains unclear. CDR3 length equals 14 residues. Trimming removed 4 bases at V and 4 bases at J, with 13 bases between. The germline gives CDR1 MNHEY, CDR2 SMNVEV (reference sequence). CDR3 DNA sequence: TGTGCCAGCAGTTATGACATCCCGGGCACTGAAGCTTTCTTT. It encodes CASSYDIPGTEAFF.

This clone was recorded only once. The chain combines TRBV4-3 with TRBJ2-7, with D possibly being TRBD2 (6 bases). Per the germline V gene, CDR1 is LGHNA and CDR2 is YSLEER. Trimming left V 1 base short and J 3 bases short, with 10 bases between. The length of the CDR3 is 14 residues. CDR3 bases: TGCGCCAGCAGCCAAGCTGTGGGGGGCTACGAGCAGTACTTC. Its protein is CASSQAVGGYEQYF.

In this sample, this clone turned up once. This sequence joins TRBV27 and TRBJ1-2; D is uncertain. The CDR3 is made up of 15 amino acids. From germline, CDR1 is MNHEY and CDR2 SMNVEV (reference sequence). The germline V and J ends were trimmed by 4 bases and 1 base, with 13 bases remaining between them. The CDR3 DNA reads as TGTGCCAGCAGTTCCCTTCGACCGGTTAACTATGGCTACACCTTC. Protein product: CASSSLRPVNYGYTF.

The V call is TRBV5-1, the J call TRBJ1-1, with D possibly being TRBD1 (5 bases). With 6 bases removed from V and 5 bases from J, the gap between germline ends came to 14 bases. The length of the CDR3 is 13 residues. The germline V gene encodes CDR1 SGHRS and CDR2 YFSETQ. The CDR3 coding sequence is TGCGCCAGCACCCTGCCGGGGGGTACTGAAGCTTTCTTT. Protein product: CASTLPGGTEAFF.

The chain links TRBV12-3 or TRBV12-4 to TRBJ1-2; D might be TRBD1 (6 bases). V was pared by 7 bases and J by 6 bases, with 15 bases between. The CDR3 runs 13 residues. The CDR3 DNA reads TGTGCCAGCACCAGCAGGGGTTTAAATGGCTACACCTTC. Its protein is CASTSRGLNGYTF.

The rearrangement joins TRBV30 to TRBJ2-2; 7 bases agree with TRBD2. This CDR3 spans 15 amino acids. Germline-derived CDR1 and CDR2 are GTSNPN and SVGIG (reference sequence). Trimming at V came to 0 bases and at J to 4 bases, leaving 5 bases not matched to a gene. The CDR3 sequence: CAWSVGGYGTGELFF. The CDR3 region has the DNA TGTGCCTGGAGTGTCGGGGGGTACGGCACCGGGGAGCTGTTTTTT.

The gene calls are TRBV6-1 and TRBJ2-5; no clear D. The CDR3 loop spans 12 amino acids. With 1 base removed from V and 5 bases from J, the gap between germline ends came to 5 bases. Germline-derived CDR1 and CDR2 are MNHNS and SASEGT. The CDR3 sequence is CASSEVGETQYF. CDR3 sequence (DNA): TGTGCCAGCAGTGAAGTGGGGGAGACCCAGTACTTC.

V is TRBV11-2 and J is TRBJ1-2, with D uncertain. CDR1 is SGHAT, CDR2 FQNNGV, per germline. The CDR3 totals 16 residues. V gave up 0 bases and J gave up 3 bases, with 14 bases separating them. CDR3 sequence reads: CASSLDPMGWDYGYTF. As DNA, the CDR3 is TGTGCCAGCAGCTTAGATCCTATGGGGTGGGACTATGGCTACACCTTC. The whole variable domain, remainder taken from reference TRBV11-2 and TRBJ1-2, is EAGVAQSPRYKIIEKRQSVAFWCNPISGHATLYWYQQILGQGPKLLIQFQNNGVVDDSQLPKDRFSAERLKGVDSTLKIQPAKLEDSAVYLCASSLDPMGWDYGYTFGSGTRLTVV.

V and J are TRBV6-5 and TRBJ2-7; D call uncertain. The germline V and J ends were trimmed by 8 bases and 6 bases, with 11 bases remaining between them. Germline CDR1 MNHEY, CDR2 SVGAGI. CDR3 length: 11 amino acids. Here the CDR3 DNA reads TGTGCCAGCCAACGATTGGGCGAGCAGTACTTC. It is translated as CASQRLGEQYF.